The clone carrying this T cell receptor (beta chain) showed up many times. This specimen comes from a study of T cells after yellow fever vaccination. V dropped 8 bases and J dropped 0 bases, with 11 bases sitting between them. The CDR3 is 14 residues long. CDR1 and CDR2 (germline): MNHEY, SMNVEV (reference sequence). 5'RACE template switching produced TCR cDNA carrying a universal primer site and UMIs. TCRdb reprocessed the 5' RACE reads with MiXCR, giving one entry per CDR3 protein. Found here are approximately 300,000 distinct CDR3 sequences, around 11% of them singletons; the top ten hold about 3.5%.

The sequencing used CD4+ T cells sorted from PBMCs, collected 45 days after the yellow fever booster vaccination. The chain couples TRBV27 to TRBJ2-1; unclear D gene. The receptor was isolated from a man younger than 35 who received the YFV17D yellow fever vaccine. CDR3 DNA sequence: TGTGCCAGCCGCAGAGACAACTCCTACAATGAGCAGTTCTTC. Its protein is CASRRDNSYNEQFF.